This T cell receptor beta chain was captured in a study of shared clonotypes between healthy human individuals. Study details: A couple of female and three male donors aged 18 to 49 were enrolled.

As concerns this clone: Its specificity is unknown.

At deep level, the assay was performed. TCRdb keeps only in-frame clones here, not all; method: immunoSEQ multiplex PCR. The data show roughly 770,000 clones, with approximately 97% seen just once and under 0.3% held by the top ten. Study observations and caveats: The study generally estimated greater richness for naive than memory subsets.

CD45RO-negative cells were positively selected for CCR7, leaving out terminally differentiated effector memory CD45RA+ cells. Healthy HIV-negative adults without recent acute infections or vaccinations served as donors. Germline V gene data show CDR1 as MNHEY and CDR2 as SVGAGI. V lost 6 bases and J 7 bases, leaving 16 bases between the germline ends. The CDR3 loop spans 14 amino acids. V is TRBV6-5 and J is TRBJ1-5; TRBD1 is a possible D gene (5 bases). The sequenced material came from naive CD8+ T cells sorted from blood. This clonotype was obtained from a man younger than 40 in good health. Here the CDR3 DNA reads TGTGCCAGCAGCTACCAGGGTGTGGGACAGCCCCAGCATTTT. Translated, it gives CASSYQGVGQPQHF.